The 10 T cell receptor beta chains in this list originate from one sample, sequenced in a study of blood T cell repertoires in COVID-19. Produced via immunoSEQ multiplex PCR; TCRdb's table is partial and in-frame only. The table includes 150,000 to 200,000 clones, 70% to 80% detected once. Sequenced: peripheral blood. Receptors originate from a woman aged 40 to 50 with COVID-19, enrolled during active disease.

This sequence joins TRBV30 and TRBJ2-5, with 8 nucleotides matching TRBD2. Germline CDR1 is GTSNPN and CDR2 is SVGIG (reference sequence). The CDR3 covers 16 residues. V dropped 6 bases and J dropped 5; count of bases not matched to a gene: 17. DNA of the CDR3: TGTGCCTGCATCCTGGGTAGCGGGATTAACGGCGAGACCCAGTACTTC. It is translated as CACILGSGINGETQYF.

This chain joins TRBV6-5 and TRBJ1-2; TRBD1 agrees at 7 bases. This CDR3 has 13 residues. Germline CDR1 reads MNHEY; CDR2 reads SVGAGI. Trimming cost V 5 bases and J 1 base; bases outside gene matches: 1. The CDR3 loop reads CASSTGVNYGYTF. The CDR3 nucleotides are TGTGCCAGCAGTACAGGGGTTAACTATGGCTACACCTTC.

Comment on this clone: Additional DNA sequences in this sample encode the identical CDR3. The rearrangement links TRBV7-9 to TRBJ1-1; D ambiguous. The CDR3 is made up of 13 amino acids. CDR1 SEHNR and CDR2 FQNEAQ come from the germline V gene (reference sequence). V lost 3 bases, J lost 0 bases, and 5 bases lay in between. Here the CDR3 DNA reads TGTGCCAGCAGCTTCCCCATGAACACTGAAGCTTTCTTT. Residues: CASSFPMNTEAFF. The full variable domain, completed using reference TRBV7-9 and TRBJ1-1, is DTGVSQNPRHKITKRGQNVTFRCDPISEHNRLYWYRQTLGQGPEFLTYFQNEAQLEKSRLLSDRFSAERPKGSFSTLEIQRTEQGDSAMYLCASSFPMNTEAFFGQGTRLTVV.

The rearrangement uses TRBV7-9 and TRBJ2-3; 7 positions match TRBD1. The germline V gene has CDR1 SEHNR and CDR2 FQNEAQ (reference sequence). There are 16 residues in the CDR3. Trimming at V came to 6 bases and at J to 0 bases, leaving 9 bases not matched to a gene. The CDR3 DNA is TGTGCCAGCAGGCAAAGACAGGGATCGAGCACAGATACGCAGTATTTT. Its protein product is CASRQRQGSSTDTQYF.

The sample holds one count of this clone. The CDR3 protein is CASSLARGIEQFF. The DNA for the CDR3 is TGTGCCAGCAGCTTGGCCAGGGGCATTGAGCAGTTCTTC. The chain uses TRBV5-4 and TRBJ2-1; possible D gene TRBD1, 6 bases. The CDR3 extends over 13 amino acids. V was trimmed by 0 bases and J by 9 bases, leaving 10 bases between them. Germline-derived CDR1 and CDR2 are SGHNT and YYREEE (reference sequence).

The rearrangement uses TRBV6-5 and TRBJ1-6; no firm D call. Germline V gene data show CDR1 as MNHEY and CDR2 as SVGAGI. Trimming took off 7 bases at V and 9 bases at J, with 19 bases between the two ends. The CDR3 loop spans 15 amino acids. The DNA for the CDR3 is TGTGCCAGCACCATGTCGATGGAGTATGGTTCACCCCTCCACTTT. Protein product: CASTMSMEYGSPLHF.

As DNA, the CDR3 is TGTGCCATCACTCCAGGACAGAGCACAGATACGCAGTATTTT. Translating it yields CAITPGQSTDTQYF. The rearrangement uses TRBV10-3 and TRBJ2-3; weak D call: TRBD1 (6 bases). This CDR3 comprises 14 residues. Deletions cut 7 bases from V and 0 bases from J, with 11 bases between. The germline V gene has CDR1 ENHRY and CDR2 SYGVKD.

This clone was detected only once. J is TRBJ1-6 and V is TRBV5-1, with D tentatively TRBD1 (5 bases). V gave up 0 bases and J gave up 5 bases, with 9 bases separating them. CDR3 length: 15 residues. The germline V gene has CDR1 SGHRS and CDR2 YFSETQ. The CDR3 bases are TGCGCCAGCAGCTTGGAGGGCAGGGATAATTCACCCCTCCACTTT. Translated, it gives CASSLEGRDNSPLHF.

The chain couples TRBV6-1 to TRBJ2-1; 9 positions match TRBD2. From germline, CDR1 is MNHNS and CDR2 SASEGT. Trimming took 4 bases from V and 3 from J; bases not matched to a gene: 13. The CDR3 loop spans 18 amino acids. The CDR3 DNA sequence: TGTGCCAGCAGTGCTGGCCTAAGGACTAGCGCCCTCTACAATGAGCAGTTCTTC. Its translation is CASSAGLRTSALYNEQFF.

The chain joins TRBV5-6 to TRBJ2-7; 7 positions match TRBD2. This CDR3 comprises 15 residues. With 0 bases clipped from V and 3 bases from J, the junction kept 6 bases outside the gene matches. Germline CDR1 is SGHDT and CDR2 is YYEEEE. As DNA, the CDR3 is TGTGCCAGCAGCTTGGAGGCGGGGGTGGTCTACGAGCAGTACTTC. Its protein is CASSLEAGVVYEQYF.